This TCR beta chain was identified in a study of blood T cell repertoires in COVID-19. Trimming removed 6 bases from V and 2 bases from J; junction bases left unmatched: 12. The germline V gene has CDR1 SGHRS and CDR2 YFSETQ. The CDR3 has 16 amino acids. Libraries were prepared by immunoSEQ multiplex PCR; TCRdb keeps only in-frame clonotypes and omits some of them. Among approximately 250,000 clones, around 90% were seen once, and the ten largest hold about 4%. The age range of participants was about 18 to 95 years, with residence in about two dozen US areas. This receptor was identified in a young woman with acute COVID-19. Input material: PBMCs or T cells enriched from blood (not recorded which). This chain connects TRBV5-1 to TRBJ2-7; 9 bases fit TRBD2. CDR3 bases: TGCGCCAGCACCTGGGGGGCTAGCGGGACAACCTACGAGCAGTACTTC. Translating gives CASTWGASGTTYEQYF.